These T cell receptor beta chains were read from a single sample in a study of blood T cell repertoires in COVID-19. The table came from immunoSEQ multiplex PCR; TCRdb's copy has only in-frame clones and leaves some out. Among hundreds of thousands of clones listed, about 90% were seen once. What was sequenced was peripheral blood. The receptors shown here come from a woman between 25 and 40 years old with COVID-19, enrolled during active disease. The CDR3 runs from the conserved cysteine through the conserved F or W. The D gene is left open where the match is weak. Size is omitted from some rows. Given values are once, few, many or a class for expanded clones.

DNA: TGTGCCAGCAGCTTCGGACAGCCCTACAATGAGCAGTTCTTC
CDR3: CASSFGQPYNEQFF
J: TRBJ2-1
D: .
size: .
V: TRBV6-2/TRBV6-3

DNA: TGTGCCAGCAGCAGGTCGGGGTTGACCTACAATGAGCAGTTCTTC
CDR3: CASSRSGLTYNEQFF
J: TRBJ2-1
D: .
size: .
V: TRBV7-2

DNA: TGCGCCAGCAGCTTGGAAATTAGGGGGCTTGAGCAGTTCTTC
CDR3: CASSLEIRGLEQFF
J: TRBJ2-1
D: TRBD1
size: .
V: TRBV5-1

DNA: TGTGCCAGCAGCTTGGGGACAGCTAACACCGGGGAGCTGTTTTTT
CDR3: CASSLGTANTGELFF
J: TRBJ2-2
D: .
size: .
V: TRBV5-5

DNA: TGTGCCAGCAGTTTGTCTAGCACAGATACGCAGTATTTT
CDR3: CASSLSSTDTQYF
J: TRBJ2-3
D: .
size: .
V: TRBV28

DNA: TGTGCCAGCTCACCCGACAGGGACAACACCGGGGAGCTGTTTTTT
CDR3: CASSPDRDNTGELFF
J: TRBJ2-2
D: TRBD1
size: once
V: TRBV18

DNA: TGCGCCAGCACCCGAGGGGGGGGCACCGAAGGTCCAGGAGCTAATGAAAAACTGTTTTTT
CDR3: CASTRGGGTEGPGANEKLFF
J: TRBJ1-4
D: .
size: .
V: TRBV23-1

DNA: TGCAGCGTTCGATGGACAGGCACAGATACGCAGTATTTT
CDR3: CSVRWTGTDTQYF
J: TRBJ2-3
D: .
size: .
V: TRBV29-1

DNA: TGCGCCAGCAGTCAACAACAGGGCCCGGACAACAATGAGCAGTTCTTC
CDR3: CASSQQQGPDNNEQFF
J: TRBJ2-1
D: .
size: .
V: TRBV23-1

DNA: TGTGCCAGCAGCTTAGGGGCGACTAGTAAACTGTTTTTT
CDR3: CASSLGATSKLFF
J: TRBJ1-4
D: .
size: .
V: TRBV7-9

DNA: TGCGCCAGCAGAGTACTAGCGGGTCTGGACAATGAGCAGTTCTTC
CDR3: CASRVLAGLDNEQFF
J: TRBJ2-1
D: TRBD2
size: .
V: TRBV10-2

DNA: TGTGCCAGCAGCCCCTGGGACAGGGGTTCTGGAAACACCATATATTTT
CDR3: CASSPWDRGSGNTIYF
J: TRBJ1-3
D: TRBD1
size: .
V: TRBV4-2

DNA: TGTGCCATCAGTGAGTCGTCAGGGGGCGCGACTGAAGCTTTCTTT
CDR3: CAISESSGGATEAFF
J: TRBJ1-1
D: TRBD1
size: .
V: TRBV10-3

DNA: TGTGCCTGGAGTGTCCCCCCGGGTAGCGGGTTATACAATGAGCAGTTCTTC
CDR3: CAWSVPPGSGLYNEQFF
J: TRBJ2-1
D: TRBD2
size: .
V: TRBV30

DNA: TGTGCCAGCAGTTCCGCGGACAGTGGTCTAAGAGGCGAGCAGTACTTC
CDR3: CASSSADSGLRGEQYF
J: TRBJ2-7
D: .
size: .
V: TRBV6-6

DNA: TGTGCCAGCAGCCTAGGATTCTCTGGGGCCAACGTCCTGACTTTC
CDR3: CASSLGFSGANVLTF
J: TRBJ2-6
D: .
size: .
V: TRBV5-5

DNA: TGTGCCACCAGTGATCCAGGGAATGAGCAGTTCTTC
CDR3: CATSDPGNEQFF
J: TRBJ2-1
D: .
size: .
V: TRBV24-1

DNA: TGTGCCAGCAGTTACTCGATGGGTCACTACGCCGGGGAGCTGTTTTTT
CDR3: CASSYSMGHYAGELFF
J: TRBJ2-2
D: .
size: .
V: TRBV6-5

DNA: TGTGCCAGCAGTTCTTCAAGGGGACAGGGCCACGAGCAGTACTTC
CDR3: CASSSSRGQGHEQYF
J: TRBJ2-7
D: TRBD1
size: .
V: TRBV6-5

DNA: TGTGCCAGCAGTCCCATAAGCGGGGGTGGGCCCAATGAGCAGTTCTTC
CDR3: CASSPISGGGPNEQFF
J: TRBJ2-1
D: TRBD2
size: .
V: TRBV27

DNA: TGTGCCAGCAGCTTCTTGGGGCGACAGGGGATGACCGGGGAGCTGTTTTTT
CDR3: CASSFLGRQGMTGELFF
J: TRBJ2-2
D: TRBD1
size: .
V: TRBV7-6

DNA: TGTGCCAGCAGCCCCATCAGGGGAGATATGTATTTT
CDR3: CASSPIRGDMYF
J: TRBJ2-3
D: .
size: .
V: TRBV7-8

DNA: TGTGCCAGCAGCTTGCAGGGGTTAAACACCGGGGAGCTGTTTTTT
CDR3: CASSLQGLNTGELFF
J: TRBJ2-2
D: .
size: .
V: TRBV5-4